This T cell receptor (beta chain) was profiled in a study of shared clonotypes between healthy human individuals. Clones were read by immunoSEQ multiplex PCR, and TCRdb kept only the in-frame ones, dropping some. Of over a million clones listed, around 82% were seen once; the top ten hold more than 0.55%. Trimming at V came to 2 bases and at J to 9 bases, leaving 9 bases not matched to a gene. Germline lookup yields CDR1 SGHTA and CDR2 FQGTGA. The CDR3 totals 15 residues. J is TRBJ2-1 and V is TRBV7-3; TRBD2 matches 8 bases. The TCR was taken from a man aged 18-30 years in good health. Some clones in this sample may be carry-over from other donors' samples. Material: memory CD4+ T cells from PBMCs. Subset given: CD45RA-negative fraction. The CDR3 DNA is TGTGCCAGCAGCTTATCGGGAGGGCGTGTTGGTGAGCAGTTCTTC. Translating gives CASSLSGGRVGEQFF.